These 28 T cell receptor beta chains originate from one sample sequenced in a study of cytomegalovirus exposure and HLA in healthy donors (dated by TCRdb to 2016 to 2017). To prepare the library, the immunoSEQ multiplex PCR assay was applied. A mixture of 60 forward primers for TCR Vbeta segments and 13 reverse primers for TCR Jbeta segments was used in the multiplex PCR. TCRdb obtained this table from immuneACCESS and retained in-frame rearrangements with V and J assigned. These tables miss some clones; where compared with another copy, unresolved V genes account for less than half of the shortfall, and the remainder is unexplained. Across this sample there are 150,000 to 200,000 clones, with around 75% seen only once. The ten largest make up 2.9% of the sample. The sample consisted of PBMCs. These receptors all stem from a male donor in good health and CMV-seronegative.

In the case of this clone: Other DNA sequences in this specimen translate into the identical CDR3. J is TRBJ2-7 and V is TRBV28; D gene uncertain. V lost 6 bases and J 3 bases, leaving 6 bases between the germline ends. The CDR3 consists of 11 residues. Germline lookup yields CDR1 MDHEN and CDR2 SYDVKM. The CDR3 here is CASSLNYEQYF. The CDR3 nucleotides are TGTGCCAGCAGCCTAAACTACGAGCAGTACTTC. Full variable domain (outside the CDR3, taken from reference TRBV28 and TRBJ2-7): DVKVTQSSRYLVKRTGEKVFLECVQDMDHENMFWYRQDPGLGLRLIYFSYDVKMKEKGDIPEGYSVSREKKERFSLILESASTNQTSMYLCASSLNYEQYFGPGTRLTVT.

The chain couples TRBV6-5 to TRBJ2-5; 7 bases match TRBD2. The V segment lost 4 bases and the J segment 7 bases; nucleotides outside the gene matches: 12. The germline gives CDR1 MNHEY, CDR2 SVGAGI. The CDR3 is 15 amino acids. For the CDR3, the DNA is TGTGCCAGCAGTTCCCTAGCGGAGAGAAGAGGGACCCAGTACTTC. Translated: CASSSLAERRGTQYF.

The CDR3 DNA reads TGTGCTAGTGGTTTGGCCCGACAGGGCCTAACGTATGGCTACACCTTC. Protein product: CASGLARQGLTYGYTF. The chain joins TRBV12-5 to TRBJ1-2, with TRBD1 matching over 7 bases. The CDR3 is made up of 16 amino acids. The germline V gene encodes CDR1 LGHNT and CDR2 FRNRAP. The V gene end was trimmed by 1 base and the J gene end by 5 bases; junction bases not matched to a gene: 10.

CDR3 protein: CASSLGGTGPFNQPQHF. Written as DNA, the CDR3 is TGTGCCAGCAGCTTAGGCGGGACAGGCCCTTTCAATCAGCCCCAGCATTTT. The chain employs TRBV7-8 and TRBJ1-5; 8 nucleotides align to TRBD1. The CDR3 is 17 amino acids. V lost 1 base and J lost 3; bases outside the gene matches: 8. The germline V gene has CDR1 SGHVS and CDR2 FQNEAQ. Full variable domain (remainder filled in from reference TRBV7-8 and TRBJ1-5): GAGVSQSPRYKVAKRGQDVALRCDPISGHVSLFWYQQALGQGPEFLTYFQNEAQLDKSGLPSDRFFAERPEGSVSTLKIQRTQQEDSAVYLCASSLGGTGPFNQPQHFGDGTRLSIL.

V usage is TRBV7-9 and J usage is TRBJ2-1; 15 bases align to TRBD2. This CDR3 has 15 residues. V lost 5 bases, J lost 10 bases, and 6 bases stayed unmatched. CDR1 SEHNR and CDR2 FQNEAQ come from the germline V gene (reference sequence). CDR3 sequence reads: CASSPGLAGGGEQFF. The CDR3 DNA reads TGTGCCAGCAGCCCGGGACTAGCGGGGGGAGGGGAGCAGTTCTTC.

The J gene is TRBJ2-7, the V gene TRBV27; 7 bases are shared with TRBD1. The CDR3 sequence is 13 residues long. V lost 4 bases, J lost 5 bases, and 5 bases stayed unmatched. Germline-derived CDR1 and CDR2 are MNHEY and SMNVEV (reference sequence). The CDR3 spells CASSSTGANEQYF. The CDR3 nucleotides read TGTGCCAGCAGTTCCACAGGGGCCAACGAGCAGTACTTC.

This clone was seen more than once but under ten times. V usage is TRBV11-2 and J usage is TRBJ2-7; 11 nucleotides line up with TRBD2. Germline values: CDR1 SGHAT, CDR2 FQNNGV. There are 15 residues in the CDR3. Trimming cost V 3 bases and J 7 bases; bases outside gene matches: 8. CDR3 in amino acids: CASSFVVAGGWEQYF. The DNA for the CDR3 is TGTGCCAGCAGCTTCGTAGTAGCGGGAGGGTGGGAGCAGTACTTC.

In nucleotides, the CDR3 is TGTGCCAGCAGCTTAAACGCAGGTGACACCATATATTTT. Residues: CASSLNAGDTIYF. The rearrangement joins TRBV7-7 to TRBJ1-3, with D unclear. In germline, CDR1 is SSHAT, CDR2 FNYEAQ (reference sequence). Trimming took off 2 bases at V and 8 bases at J, with 10 bases between the two ends. CDR3 length: 13 residues.

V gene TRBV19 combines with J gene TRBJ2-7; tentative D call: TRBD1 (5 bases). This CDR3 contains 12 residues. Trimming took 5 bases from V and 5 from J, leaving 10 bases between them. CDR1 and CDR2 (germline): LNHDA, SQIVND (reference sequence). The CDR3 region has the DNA TGTGCCAGTAGTGCAGGGAACCACGAGCAGTACTTC. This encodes CASSAGNHEQYF.

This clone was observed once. The CDR3 loop reads CASSLAGNRDTQYF. CDR3 DNA: TGTGCCAGCAGTTTAGCGGGAAATAGGGATACGCAGTATTTT. The chain has TRBV6-4 and TRBJ2-3, with 8 bases matching TRBD2. The germline gives CDR1 MRHNA, CDR2 SNTAGT. With V trimmed by 5 bases and J by 6 bases, 7 bases remained unmatched. The CDR3 runs 14 residues.

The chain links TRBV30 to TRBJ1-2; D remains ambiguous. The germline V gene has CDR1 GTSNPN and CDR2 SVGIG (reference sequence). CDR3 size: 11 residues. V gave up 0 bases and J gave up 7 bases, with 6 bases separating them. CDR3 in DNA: TGTGCCTGGAGTGTCGCAGGTGGCTACACCTTC. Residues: CAWSVAGGYTF.

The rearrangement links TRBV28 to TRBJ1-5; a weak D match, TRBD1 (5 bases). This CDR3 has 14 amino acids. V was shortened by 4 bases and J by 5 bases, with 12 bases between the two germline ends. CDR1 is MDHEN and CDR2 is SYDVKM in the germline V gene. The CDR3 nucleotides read TGTGCCAGCAGTTCTCCAGGGATCCATCAGCCCCAGCATTTT. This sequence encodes CASSSPGIHQPQHF.

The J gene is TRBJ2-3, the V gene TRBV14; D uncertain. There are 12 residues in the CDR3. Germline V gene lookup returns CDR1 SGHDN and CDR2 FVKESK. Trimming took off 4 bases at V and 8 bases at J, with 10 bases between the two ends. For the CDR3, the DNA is TGTGCCAGCAGCCGGTTCCAGGCTACGCAGTATTTT. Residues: CASSRFQATQYF.

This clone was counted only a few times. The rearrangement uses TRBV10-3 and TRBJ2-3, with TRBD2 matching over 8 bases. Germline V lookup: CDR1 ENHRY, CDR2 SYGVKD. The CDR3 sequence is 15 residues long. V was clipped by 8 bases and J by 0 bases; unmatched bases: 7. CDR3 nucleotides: TGTGCCATCGCCGGGGGGGCGATTAGCACAGATACGCAGTATTTT. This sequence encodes CAIAGGAISTDTQYF.

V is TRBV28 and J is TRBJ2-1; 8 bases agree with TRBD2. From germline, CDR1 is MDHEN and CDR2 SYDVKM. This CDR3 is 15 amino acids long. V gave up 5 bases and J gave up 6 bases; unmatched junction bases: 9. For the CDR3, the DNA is TGTGCCAGCAGTCAAGCGGGAGCCGGGGGCAATGAGCAGTTCTTC. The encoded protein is CASSQAGAGGNEQFF.

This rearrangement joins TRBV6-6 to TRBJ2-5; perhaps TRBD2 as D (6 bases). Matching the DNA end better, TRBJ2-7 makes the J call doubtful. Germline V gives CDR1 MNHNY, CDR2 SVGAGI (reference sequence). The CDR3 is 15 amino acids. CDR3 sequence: CASRVSGDQTYEQYF. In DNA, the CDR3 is TGTGCCAGCAGAGTCTCGGGAGACCAAACCTACGAGCAGTACTTC.

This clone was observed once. CDR3 bases: TGCAGTGCTATGGCTTATCAGCCCCAGCATTTT. The encoded protein is CSAMAYQPQHF. This chain links TRBV20-1 with TRBJ1-5; D uncertain. This CDR3 contains 11 residues. V lost 4 bases, J lost 5 bases, and 6 bases lay in between. From germline, CDR1 is DFQATT and CDR2 SNEGSKA (reference sequence).

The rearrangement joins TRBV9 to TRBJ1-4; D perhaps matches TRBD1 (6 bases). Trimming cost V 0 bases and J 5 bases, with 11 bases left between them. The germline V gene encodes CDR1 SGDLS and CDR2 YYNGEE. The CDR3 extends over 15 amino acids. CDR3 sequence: CASSVAGQTNEKLFF. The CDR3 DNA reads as TGTGCCAGCAGCGTAGCCGGACAGACGAATGAAAAACTGTTTTTT.

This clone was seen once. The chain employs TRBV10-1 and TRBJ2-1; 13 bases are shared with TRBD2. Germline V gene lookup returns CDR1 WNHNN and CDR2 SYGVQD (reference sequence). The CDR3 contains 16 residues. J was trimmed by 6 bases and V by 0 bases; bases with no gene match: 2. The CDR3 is CASSESRLAGGNEQFF. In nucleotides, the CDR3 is TGCGCCAGCAGTGAGTCGAGACTAGCGGGGGGCAATGAGCAGTTCTTC.

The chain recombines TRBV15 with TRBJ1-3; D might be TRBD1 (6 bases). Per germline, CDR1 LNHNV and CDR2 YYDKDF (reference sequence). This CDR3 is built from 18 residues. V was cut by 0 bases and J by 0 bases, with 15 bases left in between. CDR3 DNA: TGTGCCACCAGCAGAGATCGGGGGGCGCTCTTCTCTGGAAACACCATATATTTT. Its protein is CATSRDRGALFSGNTIYF. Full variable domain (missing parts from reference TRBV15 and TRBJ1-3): DAMVIQNPRYQVTQFGKPVTLSCSQTLNHNVMYWYQQKSSQAPKLLFHYYDKDFNNEADTPDNFQSRRPNTSFCFLDIRSPGLGDTAMYLCATSRDRGALFSGNTIYFGEGSWLTVV.

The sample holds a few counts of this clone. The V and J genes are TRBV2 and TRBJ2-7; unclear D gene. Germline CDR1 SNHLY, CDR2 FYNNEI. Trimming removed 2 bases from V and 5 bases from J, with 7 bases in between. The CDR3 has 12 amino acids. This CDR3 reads CASSEFIHEQYF. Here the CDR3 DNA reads TGTGCCAGCAGTGAATTCATCCACGAGCAGTACTTC.

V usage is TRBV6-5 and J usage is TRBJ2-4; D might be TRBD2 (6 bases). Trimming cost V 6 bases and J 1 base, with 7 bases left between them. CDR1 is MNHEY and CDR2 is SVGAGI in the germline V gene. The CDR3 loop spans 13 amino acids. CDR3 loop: CASRGRAKNIQYF. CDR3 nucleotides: TGTGCCAGCAGAGGGAGGGCCAAAAACATTCAGTACTTC.

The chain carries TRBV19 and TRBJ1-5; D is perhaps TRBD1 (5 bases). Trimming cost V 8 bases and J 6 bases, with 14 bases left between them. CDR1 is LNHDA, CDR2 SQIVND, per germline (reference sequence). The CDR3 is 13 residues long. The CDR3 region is CASCPQGGQPQHF. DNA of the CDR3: TGTGCCAGTTGTCCTCAGGGCGGTCAGCCCCAGCATTTT.

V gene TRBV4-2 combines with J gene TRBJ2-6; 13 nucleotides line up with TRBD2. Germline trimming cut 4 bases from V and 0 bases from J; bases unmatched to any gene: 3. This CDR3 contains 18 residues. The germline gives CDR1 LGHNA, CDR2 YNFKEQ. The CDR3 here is CASSPGLAGLSGANVLTF. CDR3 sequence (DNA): TGTGCCAGCAGCCCGGGACTAGCGGGACTCTCTGGGGCCAACGTCCTGACTTTC.

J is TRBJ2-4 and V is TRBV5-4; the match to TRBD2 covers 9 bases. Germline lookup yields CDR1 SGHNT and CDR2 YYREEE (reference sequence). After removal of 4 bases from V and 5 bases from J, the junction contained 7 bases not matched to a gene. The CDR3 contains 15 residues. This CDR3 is CASSPSGGRENIQYF. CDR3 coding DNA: TGTGCCAGCAGCCCGTCAGGCGGGAGGGAAAACATTCAGTACTTC.

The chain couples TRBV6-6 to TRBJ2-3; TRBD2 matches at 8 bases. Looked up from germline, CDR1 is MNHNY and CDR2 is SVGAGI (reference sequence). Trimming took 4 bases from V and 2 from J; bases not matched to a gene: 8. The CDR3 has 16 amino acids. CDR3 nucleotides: TGTGCCAGCAGTTCCACCCTAGCGGGCAACACAGATACGCAGTATTTT. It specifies CASSSTLAGNTDTQYF.

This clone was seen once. DNA for the CDR3: TGTGCCTGCCGCAAGCAACCCAACACCGGGGAGCTGTTTTTT. It is translated as CACRKQPNTGELFF. The chain couples TRBV7-3 to TRBJ2-2; D is undetermined. The CDR3 is made up of 14 amino acids. V was shortened by 11 bases and J by 2 bases, with 15 bases between the two germline ends. Germline V gene data show CDR1 as SGHTA and CDR2 as FQGTGA. The full variable domain, in which reference TRBV7-3 and TRBJ2-2 provide the parts outside the CDR3, is GAGVSQTPSNKVTEKGKYVELRCDPISGHTALYWYRQSLGQGPEFLIYFQGTGAADDSGLPNDRFFAVRPEGSVSTLKIQRTERGDSAVYLCACRKQPNTGELFFGEGSRLTVL.

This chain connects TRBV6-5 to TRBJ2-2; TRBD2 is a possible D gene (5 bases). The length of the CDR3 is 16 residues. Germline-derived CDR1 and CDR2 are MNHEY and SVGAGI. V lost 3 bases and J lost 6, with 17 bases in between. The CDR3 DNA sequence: TGTGCCAGCAGTTATGCCCGGGGTCCCGAGGCCGGGGAGCTGTTTTTT. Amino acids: CASSYARGPEAGELFF.